Listed below are T cell receptor beta chains from one sample, sequenced in a study of T cell repertoires in cytomegalovirus infection. TCRdb fed the reads into MiXCR, producing one record per CDR3 protein. The sample includes more than 250,000 distinct CDR3 sequences, roughly 13% seen only once; the top ten take around 9%. The source material was PBMCs. The receptors come from a human donor in good health (CMV status not recorded). Some clones in this sample may be carry-over from other donors' samples. The conserved cysteine and the conserved F or W are not part of the CDR3 here.

v_call cdr3_aa
TRBV2 ASMDTAGVSYNEQF
TRBV5-4 ASSFSLAGYTDTQY
TRBV7-3 ASSLGTSGIGETQY
TRBV2 ASSNTPRRVETQY
TRBV24-1 ATGGGTRLYNEQF
TRBV7-9 ASTPKLAGGPYEQY
TRBV20-1 SASRGSLYGYT
TRBV7-9 ASSFPGLPLELF
TRBV15 ATSRIKGTAWPDTQY
TRBV7-2 ASSKTGVQETQY
TRBV10-1 ASSPTGSQPQH
TRBV12-3/TRBV12-4 ASSSDKLINQPQH
TRBV7-9 ASSSQVTGELF
TRBV7-2 ASRGRHSWDSPLH
TRBV6-2/TRBV6-3 ASNFTPRPETQY
TRBV5-4 ASSLAATFSSSYNEQF
TRBV7-8 ASSREGYEQY
TRBV6-6 ASRMQGVGMNTEAF
TRBV7-2 ASSHRDRGGVYEQY
TRBV28 ASSLGQGWEKLF
TRBV29-1 SVELGRDGLPYEQY
TRBV12-3/TRBV12-4 ASSSGTSGLRDTQY